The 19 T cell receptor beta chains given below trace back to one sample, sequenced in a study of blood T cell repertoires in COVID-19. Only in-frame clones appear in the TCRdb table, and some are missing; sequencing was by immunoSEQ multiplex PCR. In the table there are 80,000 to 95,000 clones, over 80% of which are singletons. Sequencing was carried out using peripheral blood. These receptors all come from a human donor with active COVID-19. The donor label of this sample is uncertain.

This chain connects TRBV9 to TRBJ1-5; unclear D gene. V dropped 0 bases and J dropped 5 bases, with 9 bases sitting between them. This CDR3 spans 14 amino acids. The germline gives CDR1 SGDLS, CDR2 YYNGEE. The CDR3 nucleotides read TGTGCCAGCAGCGTAGGAGTGGCGGATCAGCCCCAGCATTTT. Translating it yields CASSVGVADQPQHF.

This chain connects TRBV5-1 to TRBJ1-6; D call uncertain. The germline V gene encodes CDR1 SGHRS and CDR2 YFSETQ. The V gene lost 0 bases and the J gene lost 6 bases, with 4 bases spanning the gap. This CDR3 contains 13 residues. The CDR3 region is CASSLDGNSPLHF. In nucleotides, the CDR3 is TGCGCCAGCAGCTTGGACGGTAATTCACCCCTCCACTTT.

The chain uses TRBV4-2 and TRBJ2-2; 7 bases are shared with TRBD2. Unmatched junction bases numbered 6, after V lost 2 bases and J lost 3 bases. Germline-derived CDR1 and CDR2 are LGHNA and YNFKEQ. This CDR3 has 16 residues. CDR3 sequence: CASSQRAGWDTGELFF. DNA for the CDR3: TGTGCCAGCAGCCAACGAGCGGGGTGGGACACCGGGGAGCTGTTTTTT.

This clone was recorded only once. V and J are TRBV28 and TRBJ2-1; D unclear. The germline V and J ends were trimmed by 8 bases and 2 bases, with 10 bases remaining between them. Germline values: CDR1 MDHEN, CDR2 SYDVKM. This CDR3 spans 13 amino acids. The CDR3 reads CASPGGPYNEQFF. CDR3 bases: TGTGCCAGCCCCGGCGGTCCCTACAATGAGCAGTTCTTC.

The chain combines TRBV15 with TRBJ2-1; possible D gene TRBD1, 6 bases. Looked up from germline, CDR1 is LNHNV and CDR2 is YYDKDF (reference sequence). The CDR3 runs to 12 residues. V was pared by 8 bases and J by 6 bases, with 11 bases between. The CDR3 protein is CATETGINEQFF. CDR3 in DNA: TGTGCCACCGAGACAGGAATCAATGAGCAGTTCTTC.

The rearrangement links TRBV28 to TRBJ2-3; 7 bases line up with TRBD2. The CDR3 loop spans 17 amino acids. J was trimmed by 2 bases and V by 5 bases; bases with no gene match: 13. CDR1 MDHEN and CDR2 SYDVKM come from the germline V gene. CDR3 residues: CASSPLLAGTNTDTQYF. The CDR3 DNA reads TGTGCCAGCAGTCCCCTATTAGCGGGCACAAACACAGATACGCAGTATTTT.

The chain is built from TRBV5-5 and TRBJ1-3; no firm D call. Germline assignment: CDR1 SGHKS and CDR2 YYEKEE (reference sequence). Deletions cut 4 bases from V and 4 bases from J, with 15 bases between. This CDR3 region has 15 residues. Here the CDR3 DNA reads TGTGCCAGCAGCCTAGAAACTGGTGTAGGAAACACCATATATTTT. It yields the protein CASSLETGVGNTIYF.

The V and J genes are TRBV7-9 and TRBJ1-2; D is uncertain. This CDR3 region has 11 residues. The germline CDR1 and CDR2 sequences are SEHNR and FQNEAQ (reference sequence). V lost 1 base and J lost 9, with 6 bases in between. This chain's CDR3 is CASSLDFRYTF. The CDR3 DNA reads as TGTGCCAGCAGCTTAGACTTTCGCTACACCTTC. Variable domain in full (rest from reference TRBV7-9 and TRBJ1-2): DTGVSQNPRHKITKRGQNVTFRCDPISEHNRLYWYRQTLGQGPEFLTYFQNEAQLEKSRLLSDRFSAERPKGSFSTLEIQRTEQGDSAMYLCASSLDFRYTFGSGTRLTVV.

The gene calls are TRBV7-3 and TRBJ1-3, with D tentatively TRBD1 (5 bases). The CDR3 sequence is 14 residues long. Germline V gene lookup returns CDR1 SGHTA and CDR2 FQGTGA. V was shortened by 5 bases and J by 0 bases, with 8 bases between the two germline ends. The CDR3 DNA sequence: TGTGCCAGCAGCACGGACACCTCTGGAAACACCATATATTTT. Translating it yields CASSTDTSGNTIYF.

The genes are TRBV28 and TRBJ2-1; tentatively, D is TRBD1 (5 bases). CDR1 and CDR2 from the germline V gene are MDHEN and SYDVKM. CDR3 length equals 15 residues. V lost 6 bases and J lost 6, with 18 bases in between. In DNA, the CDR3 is TGTGCCAGCAGCATATCCTCCGAGACAGCCAATGAGCAGTTCTTC. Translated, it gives CASSISSETANEQFF.

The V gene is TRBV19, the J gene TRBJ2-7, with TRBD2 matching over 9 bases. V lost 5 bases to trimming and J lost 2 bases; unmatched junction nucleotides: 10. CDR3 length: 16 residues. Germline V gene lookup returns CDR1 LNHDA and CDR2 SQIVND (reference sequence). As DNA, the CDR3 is TGTGCCAGTAGTGGACTCAGCGGGGGGCTTACCTACGAGCAGTACTTC. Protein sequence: CASSGLSGGLTYEQYF. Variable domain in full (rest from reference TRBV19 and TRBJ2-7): DGGITQSPKYLFRKEGQNVTLSCEQNLNHDAMYWYRQDPGQGLRLIYYSQIVNDFQKGDIAEGYSVSREKKESFPLTVTSAQKNPTAFYLCASSGLSGGLTYEQYFGPGTRLTVT.

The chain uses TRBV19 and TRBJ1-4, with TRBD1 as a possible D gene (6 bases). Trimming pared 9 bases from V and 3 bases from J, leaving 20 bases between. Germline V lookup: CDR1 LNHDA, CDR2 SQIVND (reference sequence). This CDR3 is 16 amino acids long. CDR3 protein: CASKINPTGSNEKLFF. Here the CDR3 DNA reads TGTGCCAGCAAAATCAACCCGACAGGATCTAATGAAAAACTGTTTTTT.

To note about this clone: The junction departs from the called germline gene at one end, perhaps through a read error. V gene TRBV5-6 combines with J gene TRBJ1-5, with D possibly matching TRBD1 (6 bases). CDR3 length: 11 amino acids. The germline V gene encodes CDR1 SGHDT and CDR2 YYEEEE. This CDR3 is CASSWGGHRNF. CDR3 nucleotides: TGTGCCAGCAGCTGGGGGGGACATAGAAATTTT.

The CDR3: CASSYSPLADTSYEQYF. CDR3 DNA: TGTGCCAGCAGTTACTCCCCCCTAGCGGATACCTCCTACGAGCAGTACTTC. The V and J genes are TRBV6-2 or TRBV6-3 and TRBJ2-7; TRBD2 matches 7 bases. The germline gives CDR1 MNHEY, CDR2 SVGEGT. V was clipped by 0 bases and J by 0 bases; unmatched bases: 8. The CDR3 sequence is 17 residues long.

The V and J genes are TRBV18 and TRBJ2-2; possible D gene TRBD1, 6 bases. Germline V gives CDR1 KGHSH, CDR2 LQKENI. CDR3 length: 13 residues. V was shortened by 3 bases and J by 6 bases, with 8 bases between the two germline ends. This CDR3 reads CASSPGASGELFF. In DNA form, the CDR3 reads TGTGCCAGCTCACCGGGGGCCTCCGGGGAGCTGTTTTTT. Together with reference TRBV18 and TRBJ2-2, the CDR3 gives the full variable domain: NAGVMQNPRHLVRRRGQEARLRCSPMKGHSHVYWYRQLPEEGLKFMVYLQKENIIDESGMPKERFSAEFPKEGPSILRIQQVVRGDSAAYFCASSPGASGELFFGEGSRLTVL.

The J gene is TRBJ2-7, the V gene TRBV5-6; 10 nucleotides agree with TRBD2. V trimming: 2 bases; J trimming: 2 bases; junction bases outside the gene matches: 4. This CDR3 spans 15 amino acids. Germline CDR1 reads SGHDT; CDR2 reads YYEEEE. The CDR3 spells CASSLSGGAPYEQYF. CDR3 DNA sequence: TGTGCCAGCAGCTTAAGCGGGGGGGCTCCCTACGAGCAGTACTTC.

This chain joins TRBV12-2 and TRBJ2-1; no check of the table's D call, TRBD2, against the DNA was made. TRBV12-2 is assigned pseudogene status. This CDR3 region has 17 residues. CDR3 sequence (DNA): TGTGCAAGTCGCTTAGCGCTTTGCGGGGGGCCATACAATGAGCAGTTCTTC. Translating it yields CASRLALCGGPYNEQFF.

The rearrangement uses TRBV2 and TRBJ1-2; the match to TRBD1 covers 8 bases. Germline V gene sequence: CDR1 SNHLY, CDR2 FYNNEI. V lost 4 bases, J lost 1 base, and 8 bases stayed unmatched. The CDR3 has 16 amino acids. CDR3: CASSVPGGGNNYGYTF. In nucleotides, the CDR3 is TGTGCCAGCAGTGTCCCAGGGGGCGGAAATAACTATGGCTACACCTTC.

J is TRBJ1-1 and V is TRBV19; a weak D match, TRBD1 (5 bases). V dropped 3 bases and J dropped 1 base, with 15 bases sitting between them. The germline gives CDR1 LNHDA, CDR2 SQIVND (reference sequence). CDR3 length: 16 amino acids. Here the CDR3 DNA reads TGTGCCAGTAGTATTGGTCTCCCCGGACAGAACACTGAAGCTTTCTTT. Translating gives CASSIGLPGQNTEAFF.